One sample yielded the 4 T cell receptor beta chains listed below, sequenced in a study of blood T cell repertoires in COVID-19. Generated by immunoSEQ multiplex PCR, the TCRdb table keeps only in-frame clones and is missing some. The data show tens of thousands of clones, with just under 85% seen just once and over 13% held by the top ten. Source material: peripheral blood. Receptors originate from a human donor in a cohort sampled during active COVID-19.

This chain uses TRBV20-1 with TRBJ1-1; 7 bases align to TRBD1. The junction had 1 base not matched to a gene; V was cut back by 4 bases and J by 5 bases. Germline loops: CDR1 DFQATT, CDR2 SNEGSKA (reference sequence). CDR3 length: 11 amino acids. Here the CDR3 DNA reads TGCAGTGCTACACAGGGGACTGAAGCTTTCTTT. Translated: CSATQGTEAFF.

The CDR3: CATSRVGGADEKLFF. CDR3 DNA sequence: TGTGCCACCAGCAGAGTTGGGGGGGCGGATGAAAAACTGTTTTTT. J is TRBJ1-4 and V is TRBV15, with D possibly matching TRBD1 (6 bases). The CDR3 has 15 residues. Trimming pared 1 base from V and 6 bases from J, leaving 12 bases between. CDR1 and CDR2 from the germline V gene are LNHNV and YYDKDF (reference sequence). The variable domain in full, with the rest retrieved from reference TRBV15 and TRBJ1-4, is DAMVIQNPRYQVTQFGKPVTLSCSQTLNHNVMYWYQQKSSQAPKLLFHYYDKDFNNEADTPDNFQSRRPNTSFCFLDIRSPGLGDTAMYLCATSRVGGADEKLFFGSGTQLSVL.

This chain connects TRBV11-2 to TRBJ2-7, with TRBD2 as a possible D gene (6 bases). The germline V gene has CDR1 SGHAT and CDR2 FQNNGV. The V and J ends lost 8 bases and 2 bases respectively, with 22 bases between them. CDR3 size: 16 residues. The CDR3 sequence: CASHQLGAGSTYEQYF. The CDR3 region has the DNA TGTGCCAGCCATCAATTAGGGGCGGGGAGCACCTACGAGCAGTACTTC.

V usage is TRBV7-8 and J usage is TRBJ2-3, with a possible D match to TRBD2 (6 bases). CDR1 is SGHVS and CDR2 is FQNEAQ in the germline V gene. This CDR3 comprises 15 residues. V was trimmed by 1 base and J by 1 base, leaving 9 bases between them. The CDR3 loop reads CASSLEGLRTDTQYF. In nucleotides, the CDR3 is TGTGCCAGCAGCTTAGAGGGACTCCGCACAGATACGCAGTATTTT.